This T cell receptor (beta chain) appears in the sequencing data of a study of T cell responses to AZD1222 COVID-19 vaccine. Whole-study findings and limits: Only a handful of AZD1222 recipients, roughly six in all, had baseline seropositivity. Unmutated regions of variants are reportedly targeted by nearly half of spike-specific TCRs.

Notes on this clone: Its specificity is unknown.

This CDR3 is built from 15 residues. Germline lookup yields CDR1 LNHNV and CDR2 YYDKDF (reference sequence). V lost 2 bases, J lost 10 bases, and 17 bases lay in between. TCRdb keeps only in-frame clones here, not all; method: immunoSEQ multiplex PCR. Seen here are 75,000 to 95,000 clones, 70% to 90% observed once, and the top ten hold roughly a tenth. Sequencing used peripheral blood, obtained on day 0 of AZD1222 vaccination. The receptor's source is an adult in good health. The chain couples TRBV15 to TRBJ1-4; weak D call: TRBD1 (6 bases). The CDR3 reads CATSRSGRGGRKLFF. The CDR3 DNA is TGTGCCACCAGCAGATCCGGACGAGGGGGGAGAAAACTGTTTTTT.